This passage covers 8 T cell receptor beta chains from one sample sequenced in a study of regulatory T cells in long-lasting Graves disease. iRepertoire HTBI primers and Arm-PCR of CDR3 regions built TCR beta libraries. From the multiplex PCR reads, TCRdb called clonotypes with MiXCR, one entry per CDR3 protein. The sample includes 450,000 or so distinct CDR3 sequences, roughly 20% of them seen just once. Documented time point: persistent/refractory GD, antithyroid drugs over 5 years with positive TRAb. Following extraction of RNA from PBMCs, that RNA was used to make the TCR library. This specimen consisted of peripheral blood mononuclear cells (PBMCs), obtained when the disease was refractory, from a patient treated with antithyroid drugs. Receptor source: a female donor with Graves disease.

This clonotype was observed at least ten times. V gene TRBV10-3 combines with J gene TRBJ2-6; TRBD1 is a possible D gene (5 bases). CDR1 and CDR2 from the germline V gene are ENHRY and SYGVKD. This CDR3 comprises 19 residues. V lost 0 bases to trimming and J lost 0 bases, with 15 bases between them. CDR3: CAISESSAGPSSGANVLTF. For the CDR3, the DNA is TGTGCCATCAGTGAGTCGTCGGCAGGGCCGAGCTCTGGGGCCAACGTCCTGACTTTC.

The chain carries TRBV28 and TRBJ2-1; D remains ambiguous. Germline CDR1 reads MDHEN; CDR2 reads SYDVKM. This CDR3 is 15 amino acids long. The germline V and J ends were trimmed by 2 bases and 2 bases, with 10 bases remaining between them. Written as DNA, the CDR3 is TGTGCCAGCAGTTTAGCCAGAGAGACCTACAATGAGCAGTTCTTC. This translates into CASSLARETYNEQFF.

At least ten counts were recorded for this clonotype. The V and J genes are TRBV28 and TRBJ1-3; D is ambiguous. This CDR3 is built from 17 residues. Looked up from germline, CDR1 is MDHEN and CDR2 is SYDVKM. Trimming shortened V by 5 bases and J by 0 bases, and 17 bases separated the two germline ends. This CDR3 reads CASSPREPSLSGNTIYF. The CDR3 coding sequence is TGTGCCAGCAGTCCCCGGGAGCCCAGCCTCTCTGGAAACACCATATATTTT.

A note on this clonotype: Given a much more abundant clone one base away, this may be a read error. CDR3 region: CANSFSPGRKLFF. The CDR3 DNA follows: TGTGCCAACAGCTTTTCCCCCGGACGGAAACTGTTTTTT. The chain is built from TRBV7-8 and TRBJ1-4, with D uncertain. Looked up from germline, CDR1 is SGHVS and CDR2 is FQNEAQ. The CDR3 sequence is 13 residues long.

Many counts were recorded for this clonotype. The genes are TRBV7-2 and TRBJ2-5, with 8 bases that match TRBD1. This CDR3 comprises 14 residues. The V segment lost 8 bases and the J segment 2 bases; nucleotides outside the gene matches: 7. The V gene's germline CDR1 is SGHTA and CDR2 FQGNSA. CDR3 in amino acids: CASARQGRQETQYF. The CDR3 region has the DNA TGTGCCAGCGCCCGACAGGGGAGGCAAGAGACCCAGTACTTC. The full variable domain, rest sourced from reference TRBV7-2 and TRBJ2-5, is GAGVSQSPSNKVTEKGKDVELRCDPISGHTALYWYRQSLGQGLEFLIYFQGNSAPDKSGLPSDRFSAERTGGSVSTLTIQRTQQEDSAVYLCASARQGRQETQYFGPGTRLLVL.

This clonotype was picked up a small number of times. The chain uses TRBV5-6 and TRBJ2-7; D call uncertain. CDR3 length equals 15 residues. Trimming shortened V by 0 bases and J by 5 bases, and 15 bases separated the two germline ends. Germline loops: CDR1 SGHDT, CDR2 YYEEEE. The CDR3 DNA reads TGTGCCAGCAGCTTGGGTCTCGGGCTCCCGGACGAGCAGTACTTC. It is translated as CASSLGLGLPDEQYF.

This sequence joins TRBV29-1 and TRBJ1-4; no clear D gene. CDR3 length: 11 amino acids. Per germline, CDR1 SQVTM and CDR2 ANQGSEA. V was pared by 4 bases and J by 13 bases, with 13 bases between. CDR3 nucleotide sequence: TGCAGCGTTGGAGATGGGTCCTCACTGTTTTTT. This sequence encodes CSVGDGSSLFF.

In this sample, this clonotype turned up many times. This chain connects TRBV6-2 or TRBV6-3 to TRBJ2-5; a possible D gene is TRBD1 (6 bases). V gave up 0 bases and J gave up 4 bases, with 9 bases separating them. This CDR3 has 14 residues. The germline CDR1 and CDR2 sequences are MNHEY and SVGEGT. CDR3 sequence reads: CASSYSIQGETQYF. The CDR3 DNA is TGTGCCAGCAGTTACTCGATACAGGGAGAGACCCAGTACTTC.